Detailed here is one TCR beta chain. Noted time point: pretreatment peripheral blood. Libraries were prepared by immunoSEQ multiplex PCR; TCRdb keeps only in-frame clonotypes and omits some of them. The data hold 100,000 to 150,000 clones, with around 85% observed a single time. This record comes from a study of PD-L1 blockade in urothelial cancer. About the study: Most of the 29 patients were men with bladder-origin urothelial cancer. Median T cell yield from blood was roughly 150,000.

The sequence was obtained from a man aged 45-65 years with urothelial cancer. Specimen: PBMCs, collected around atezolizumab (anti-PD-L1) treatment.

The CDR3 DNA sequence: TGTGCCAGTAGTATCCTCCTGAGGGGCAATCAGCCCCAGCATTTT. Its protein product is CASSILLRGNQPQHF. J is TRBJ1-5 and V is TRBV19, with unresolved D. The CDR3 runs 15 residues. CDR1 is LNHDA, CDR2 SQIVND, per germline (reference sequence). Trimming removed 3 bases at V and 2 bases at J, with 11 bases between.